This TCR beta chain stems from a study of regulatory T cells in long-lasting Graves disease. The germline gives CDR1 SGHAT, CDR2 FQNNGV. The trim removed 6 bases at V and 7 bases at J, leaving 12 bases unmatched. The CDR3 has 16 amino acids. TCR beta libraries were built with iRepertoire HTBI primers and Arm-PCR of CDR3 regions. Via MiXCR, TCRdb re-called the multiplex PCR reads, giving one row per CDR3 protein. This table has approximately 400,000 distinct CDR3 sequences, less than 25% appearing once. Findings and caveats of the study: TRBV28, TRBJ1-2 and TRBJ2-5 emerged as the favored segments in persistent disease.

This clonotype was seen repeatedly, ten times or more. Its matching antigen is unknown. Time point denoted: persistent/refractory GD, antithyroid drugs over 5 years with positive TRAb. PBMC-extracted RNA yielded the TCR library. The starting material was peripheral blood mononuclear cells (PBMCs), obtained when the disease was refractory, from a patient treated with antithyroid drugs. This sequence joins TRBV11-2 and TRBJ2-2; the match to TRBD2 covers 9 bases. The clonotype comes from a female donor with Graves disease. The CDR3 DNA sequence: TGTGCCAGCAGACCTAAGACTAGCGGTAGCAGCGGGGAGCTGTTTTTT. It yields the protein CASRPKTSGSSGELFF.